The 26 T cell receptor beta chains reported below all come from one sample, sequenced in a study of post-analysis software for immune sequencing data. Broader study findings: TRBV segments more frequent in patients than in controls numbered about five and included TRBV5-6, TRBV5-1 and TRBV20-1.

What these receptors recognize is not known. Incorporated into the TCR beta cDNA libraries were unique molecular identifiers, which served to reduce PCR and sequencing biases. TCRdb ran MiXCR on the PCR reads and lists one entry per CDR3 protein. Of approximately 730,000 distinct CDR3 sequences listed, roughly 30% are singletons. Sample: blood. These receptors all come from a girl aged 10 to 17 with multiple sclerosis.

This clonotype showed up many times. The chain is built from TRBV25-1 and TRBJ2-1; TRBD1 might be the D (6 bases). Between the trimmed V and J ends, which lost 5 bases and 0 bases, there was a span of 11 bases. Per the germline V gene, CDR1 is MGHDK and CDR2 is SYGVNS. CDR3 length: 15 residues. CDR3 DNA sequence: TGTGCCAGCAGTCCAGGACAGAGCTCCTACAATGAGCAGTTCTTC. Amino acids: CASSPGQSSYNEQFF.

This clonotype was detected only a few times. CDR3 loop: CASSLGVKPEQFF. The CDR3, as DNA: TGTGCCAGCAGCTTAGGGGTCAAGCCTGAGCAGTTCTTC. The chain is built from TRBV7-8 and TRBJ2-1; D not certain. CDR3 length: 13 amino acids. Trimming shortened V by 1 base and J by 9 bases, and 10 bases separated the two germline ends. Germline lookup yields CDR1 SGHVS and CDR2 FQNEAQ.

This clonotype has just a few counts. The J gene is TRBJ2-5, the V gene TRBV13, with 11 bases identical to TRBD2. The DNA end is a closer match to TRBJ2-7, so the J assignment may be wrong. This CDR3 has 16 amino acids. Germline V gene data show CDR1 as PRHDT and CDR2 as FYEKMQ (reference sequence). The CDR3 reads CASSRPGTSGSYEQYF. For the CDR3, the DNA is TGTGCCAGCAGCCGCCCAGGGACTAGCGGCTCCTACGAGCAGTACTTC.

The rearrangement links TRBV10-2 to TRBJ1-1; perhaps TRBD1 as D (5 bases). Trimming took 9 bases from V and 3 from J, leaving 14 bases between them. Looked up from germline, CDR1 is WSHSY and CDR2 is SAAADI. CDR3 size: 13 residues. For the CDR3, the DNA is TGCGCCAGATCCCGGGGGGATGACACTGAAGCTTTCTTT. Its translation is CARSRGDDTEAFF.

The rearrangement joins TRBV28 to TRBJ1-4; 8 bases match TRBD1. The V segment lost 6 bases and the J segment 8 bases; nucleotides outside the gene matches: 14. CDR3 size: 16 residues. Germline V gene sequence: CDR1 MDHEN, CDR2 SYDVKM. The CDR3 here is CASRQLGTGPREKLFF. CDR3 in DNA: TGTGCCAGCAGACAACTCGGGACAGGTCCGCGAGAAAAACTGTTTTTT.

This rearrangement joins TRBV4-1 to TRBJ2-1, with D tentatively TRBD2 (5 bases). The V gene lost 0 bases and the J gene lost 12 bases, with 12 bases spanning the gap. Per the germline V gene, CDR1 is MGHRA and CDR2 is YSYEKL. The CDR3 is 13 residues long. The CDR3 spells CASSQDPIRGQFF. CDR3 nucleotide sequence: TGCGCCAGCAGCCAAGATCCCATACGGGGGCAGTTCTTC.

J is TRBJ1-2 and V is TRBV4-2; TRBD1 matches 9 bases. There are 15 residues in the CDR3. CDR1 is LGHNA, CDR2 YNFKEQ, per germline. Trimming removed 5 bases from V and 7 bases from J; junction bases left unmatched: 11. CDR3 sequence reads: CASSVGDRAPSGYTF. The CDR3 DNA reads TGTGCCAGCAGCGTTGGGGACAGGGCTCCGAGTGGCTACACCTTC.

This clonotype was seen only a few times. The V call is TRBV6-5, the J call TRBJ1-1, with D possibly TRBD1 on 5 matching bases. The CDR3 runs 14 residues. The V end was cut by 8 bases, the J end by 4 bases, with 17 bases between. Germline V gene lookup returns CDR1 MNHEY and CDR2 SVGAGI. DNA for the CDR3: TGTGCCAGCCTCGAGACCAGGGAGGGCACTGAAGCTTTCTTT. Translating gives CASLETREGTEAFF.

The CDR3 loop is CASSGRGTSGRKRSYNEQFF. The CDR3 DNA sequence: TGTGCCAGCAGTGGTCGAGGGACTAGCGGCAGAAAGAGGTCCTACAATGAGCAGTTCTTC. V and J are TRBV6-1 and TRBJ2-1; 11 bases align to TRBD2. The CDR3 has 20 residues. The V and J ends lost 4 bases and 1 base, in that order; junction bases with no gene match: 15. CDR1 is MNHNS and CDR2 is SASEGT in the germline V gene.

This clonotype was observed a few times. The J gene is TRBJ1-2, the V gene TRBV28; 7 nucleotides match TRBD1. Germline V gives CDR1 MDHEN, CDR2 SYDVKM. V was pared by 3 bases and J by 4 bases, with 5 bases of the junction left unmatched. This CDR3 is built from 14 residues. The CDR3 region is CASSFRTGLYGYTF. The CDR3 coding sequence is TGTGCCAGCAGTTTTCGGACAGGCCTCTATGGCTACACCTTC.

The chain recombines TRBV20-1 with TRBJ2-2; the D gene is possibly TRBD2 (5 bases). The CDR3 loop spans 13 amino acids. Germline V lookup: CDR1 DFQATT, CDR2 SNEGSKA (reference sequence). Deletions cut 6 bases from V and 5 bases from J, with 13 bases between. CDR3 protein: CSASRPGTGELFF. In DNA, the CDR3 is TGCAGTGCCTCCCGTCCGGGGACCGGGGAGCTGTTTTTT.

V and J are TRBV5-1 and TRBJ2-1, with 10 bases aligning to TRBD2. The CDR3 consists of 16 residues. Germline CDR1 SGHRS, CDR2 YFSETQ. The V segment lost 4 bases and the J segment 3 bases; nucleotides outside the gene matches: 7. CDR3 coding DNA: TGCGCCAGCAGCGGACGGACTAGCGGAGGCTACAATGAGCAGTTCTTC. Translation: CASSGRTSGGYNEQFF.

This chain connects TRBV4-1 to TRBJ1-5, with D maybe TRBD1 (5 bases). Per the germline V gene, CDR1 is MGHRA and CDR2 is YSYEKL. CDR3 length: 13 amino acids. The V gene lost 0 bases and the J gene lost 9 bases, with 9 bases spanning the gap. The CDR3 is CASSQEGGRPQHF. The CDR3 nucleotides are TGCGCCAGCAGCCAAGAGGGGGGGAGGCCCCAGCATTTT.

The V and J genes are TRBV29-1 and TRBJ2-2; D perhaps matches TRBD2 (5 bases). V lost 4 bases to trimming and J lost 7 bases, with 13 bases between them. There are 13 residues in the CDR3. Per the germline V gene, CDR1 is SQVTM and CDR2 is ANQGSEA. The CDR3 DNA is TGCAGCGTTGGTCTAGGTGGAGGCGGGGAGCTGTTTTTT. It yields the protein CSVGLGGGGELFF.

Only a few counts were recorded for this clonotype. The chain employs TRBV4-2 and TRBJ2-3; D may be TRBD1 or TRBD2 (6 bases each). There are 16 residues in the CDR3. V was clipped by 5 bases and J by 1 base, with 16 bases between them. Germline CDR1 and CDR2: LGHNA and YNFKEQ. As DNA, the CDR3 is TGTGCCAGCAGCACTCAAGGGGGGTACGGCACAGATACGCAGTATTTT. Translating it yields CASSTQGGYGTDTQYF.

This clonotype was recorded a few times. The chain uses TRBV12-3 or TRBV12-4 and TRBJ2-6, with D perhaps given as TRBD1 or TRBD2 (6 bases each). The CDR3 contains 16 residues. V lost 1 base and J lost 1, with 8 bases in between. This chain's CDR3 is CASSLEGGSGANVLTF. Written as DNA, the CDR3 is TGTGCCAGCAGTTTAGAAGGGGGGTCTGGGGCCAACGTCCTGACTTTC.

This chain links TRBV3-1 with TRBJ2-7; 8 bases line up with TRBD1. The CDR3 has 14 amino acids. V was pared by 3 bases and J by 6 bases, with 7 bases of the junction left unmatched. The germline gives CDR1 LGHDT, CDR2 YNNKEL (reference sequence). In DNA, the CDR3 is TGTGCCAGCAGCCACGAGCAGGGGGCACTCGAGCAGTACTTC. Translation: CASSHEQGALEQYF.

The genes are TRBV18 and TRBJ1-5, with no clear D. V was shortened by 6 bases and J by 0 bases, with 12 bases between the two germline ends. Germline CDR1 is KGHSH and CDR2 is LQKENI. The CDR3 totals 15 residues. CDR3 in DNA: TGTGCCAGCTCCGGCCGCGGGGATAGCAATCAGCCCCAGCATTTT. Translated: CASSGRGDSNQPQHF.

This clonotype was observed a few times. This sequence joins TRBV15 and TRBJ2-4, with D perhaps TRBD1 (5 bases). The CDR3 contains 13 residues. V lost 5 bases and J 9 bases, leaving 14 bases between the germline ends. Germline V CDR1 and CDR2: LNHNV, YYDKDF (reference sequence). The CDR3 loop is CATSGQERGIQYF. The CDR3 region has the DNA TGTGCCACCAGCGGCCAGGAAAGGGGCATTCAGTACTTC.

This chain links TRBV7-2 with TRBJ2-1; possibly TRBD2 for D (6 bases). This CDR3 is 17 amino acids long. The V and J ends lost 1 base and 0 bases respectively, with 13 bases between them. CDR1 is SGHTA, CDR2 FQGNSA, per germline. CDR3: CASSLVGGGSSYNEQFF. The CDR3 nucleotides are TGTGCCAGCAGCTTAGTGGGCGGAGGGAGCTCCTACAATGAGCAGTTCTTC.

This clonotype has only a few counts. This chain connects TRBV7-2 to TRBJ1-2, with 12 bases aligning to TRBD1. The V and J ends lost 5 bases and 4 bases, in that order; junction bases with no gene match: 8. Germline V gives CDR1 SGHTA, CDR2 FQGNSA. The length of the CDR3 is 16 residues. The CDR3 DNA is TGTGCCAGCAGCCCGGGACAGGGGGCGCAGATCTATGGCTACACCTTC. This translates into CASSPGQGAQIYGYTF.

The chain recombines TRBV4-1 with TRBJ1-2; D uncertain. The length of the CDR3 is 13 residues. Germline CDR1 MGHRA, CDR2 YSYEKL. V was cut by 4 bases and J by 7 bases, with 13 bases left in between. CDR3: CASSLSTDGGYTF. For the CDR3, the DNA is TGCGCCAGCAGCCTAAGTACAGACGGTGGCTACACCTTC.

The sample holds a few counts of this clonotype. The chain recombines TRBV14 with TRBJ2-1; unclear D gene. Germline V CDR1 and CDR2: SGHDN, FVKESK. The CDR3 is 13 amino acids. Trimming pared 4 bases from V and 8 bases from J, leaving 12 bases between. CDR3 amino acids: CASSPAVRDEQFF. In nucleotides, the CDR3 is TGTGCCAGCAGCCCCGCGGTTCGGGATGAGCAGTTCTTC.

This sequence joins TRBV20-1 and TRBJ1-5; 8 bases are shared with TRBD1. J gave up 2 bases and V 3 bases, and 12 bases lay outside the gene matches. CDR3 length equals 17 residues. The germline gives CDR1 DFQATT, CDR2 SNEGSKA (reference sequence). Here the CDR3 reads CSARMHGQGAGNQPQHF. CDR3 nucleotides: TGCAGTGCTAGGATGCACGGACAGGGCGCAGGCAATCAGCCCCAGCATTTT.

This clonotype was found many times. The chain uses TRBV27 and TRBJ2-1, with a tentative D call TRBD2 (6 bases). V lost 6 bases and J 0 bases, leaving 12 bases between the germline ends. CDR1 MNHEY and CDR2 SMNVEV come from the germline V gene (reference sequence). The CDR3 totals 15 residues. DNA for the CDR3: TGTGCCAGCAGCCGAGGGACTGCCTCCTACAATGAGCAGTTCTTC. It translates to CASSRGTASYNEQFF.

V is TRBV20-1 and J is TRBJ2-7; D is ambiguous. Germline CDR1 reads DFQATT; CDR2 reads SNEGSKA (reference sequence). Trimming pared 6 bases from V and 0 bases from J, leaving 15 bases between. The CDR3 is 14 residues long. CDR3 sequence (DNA): TGCAGTGCCAAGACGGACGCCAGCTCCTACGAGCAGTACTTC. Protein sequence: CSAKTDASSYEQYF.